This TCR beta chain was recorded in a study of OX40 agonist ivuxolimab in advanced cancers. Study context: It was ivuxolimab, an agonistic anti-OX40 (CD134) antibody, that patients were treated with.

Baseline, cycle 4 day 1, and cycle 7 day 1 were the blood sampling points. Per germline, CDR1 MNHNS and CDR2 SASEGT. This CDR3 is 13 amino acids long. V lost 4 bases and J lost 4; bases outside the gene matches: 2. TCRdb's copy holds only in-frame clones and misses some; the assay was immunoSEQ multiplex PCR. The sample holds roughly 48,000 clones, about 81% seen once. This receptor was taken from an adult with an advanced solid tumor such as melanoma, head and neck, liver or kidney cancer. The starting material was CD4+ or CD8+ T cells sorted from blood, obtained in a trial of the OX40 agonist ivuxolimab. V usage is TRBV6-1 and J usage is TRBJ2-7; TRBD1 matches at 9 bases. DNA for the CDR3: TGTGCCAGCAGTGTGGACAGGGGATACGAGCAGTACTTC. It is translated as CASSVDRGYEQYF.